This T cell receptor beta chain derives from a study of monozygotic twins with cystic fibrosis. Overall study results and limits: Age, concordance and disease severity did not associate with shared CDR3 numbers. V usage most resembled the co-twin in 13 of 16 pairs.

Only in-frame clones appear in the TCRdb table, and some are missing; sequencing was by immunoSEQ multiplex PCR. The sample shows roughly 25,000 clones, under 95% of them seen only once. With V trimmed by 8 bases and J by 9 bases, 8 bases remained unmatched. The CDR3 is made up of 12 amino acids. Germline-derived CDR1 and CDR2 are SQVTM and ANQGSEA. To note about this clone: The antigen is not known.

Sequenced: blood. This clonotype was sampled from a girl aged 2-10 years with cystic fibrosis. The chain links TRBV29-1 to TRBJ2-1, with 9 bases fitting TRBD1. CDR3 sequence: CSMEGDRAEQFF. Here the CDR3 DNA reads TGCAGCATGGAGGGGGACAGGGCTGAGCAGTTCTTC.